These T cell receptor beta chains were read from a single sample in a study of neurological immune-mediated disorders. TCRdb analysed the 5' RACE reads with MiXCR anew, one entry per CDR3 protein. The sample has 43,000 or so distinct CDR3 sequences, around an eighth seen once. Sequenced sample: PBMCs. Receptor source: a man in his thirties or forties in good health. Each CDR3 is given with its conserved first and last residue. The D gene is left open where the match is weak. Clone size is stated in some rows and not others, as once, few, many or a class when expanded.

J gene: TRBJ2-3
clone size: many
V gene: TRBV5-1
CDR3 length: 13
D gene: TRBD2
CDR3 protein: CASSFSGIHTQYF

J gene: TRBJ2-5
clone size: many
V gene: TRBV7-9
CDR3 length: 14
D gene: .
CDR3 protein: CASSLLGGQETQYF

J gene: TRBJ2-7
clone size: many
V gene: TRBV5-4
CDR3 length: 13
D gene: .
CDR3 protein: CASSLGTDDEQYF

J gene: TRBJ2-7
clone size: many
V gene: TRBV28
CDR3 length: 15
D gene: TRBD2
CDR3 protein: CASSRGGAGSYEQYF

J gene: TRBJ2-7
clone size: many
V gene: TRBV29-1
CDR3 length: 12
D gene: TRBD1
CDR3 protein: CSVEDRAYEQYF

J gene: TRBJ2-7
clone size: many
V gene: TRBV20-1
CDR3 length: 11
D gene: TRBD1
CDR3 protein: CSARQGDEQYF

J gene: TRBJ2-2
clone size: many
V gene: TRBV6-5
CDR3 length: 17
D gene: TRBD1
CDR3 protein: CASSGQVADLFTGELFF

J gene: TRBJ2-1
clone size: many
V gene: TRBV12-5
CDR3 length: 19
D gene: TRBD2
CDR3 protein: CASGLVRDGGLAGYNEQFF

J gene: TRBJ1-4
clone size: many
V gene: TRBV10-3
CDR3 length: 15
D gene: TRBD1
CDR3 protein: CAIRDRDGANEKLFF

J gene: TRBJ2-1
clone size: many
V gene: TRBV7-8
CDR3 length: 17
D gene: .
CDR3 protein: CASSQVLGPVGYNEQFF

J gene: TRBJ2-7
clone size: many
V gene: TRBV5-1
CDR3 length: 15
D gene: TRBD2
CDR3 protein: CASSLELAGSYEQYF

J gene: TRBJ2-1
clone size: many
V gene: TRBV7-2
CDR3 length: 15
D gene: .
CDR3 protein: CASSVMGGIDNEQFF

J gene: TRBJ1-1
clone size: many
V gene: TRBV3-1
CDR3 length: 15
D gene: .
CDR3 protein: CASSSRSRENTEAFF

J gene: TRBJ2-1
clone size: many
V gene: TRBV7-3
CDR3 length: 16
D gene: TRBD1
CDR3 protein: CASSLGTGGMFNEQFF

J gene: TRBJ2-1
clone size: many
V gene: TRBV7-9
CDR3 length: 15
D gene: TRBD2
CDR3 protein: CASSLGLAGEGEQFF

J gene: TRBJ2-7
clone size: many
V gene: TRBV30
CDR3 length: 13
D gene: TRBD1
CDR3 protein: CAWSEDRAYEQYF

J gene: TRBJ2-5
clone size: many
V gene: TRBV10-2
CDR3 length: 12
D gene: .
CDR3 protein: CASSSRLGTQYF

J gene: TRBJ2-7
clone size: many
V gene: TRBV5-1
CDR3 length: 14
D gene: TRBD1
CDR3 protein: CASSFGTADYEQYF

J gene: TRBJ2-5
clone size: .
V gene: TRBV12-3/TRBV12-4
CDR3 length: 12
D gene: .
CDR3 protein: CASGRGQENQYF

J gene: TRBJ1-6
clone size: many
V gene: TRBV27
CDR3 length: 13
D gene: .
CDR3 protein: CASSFRDNSPLHF

J gene: TRBJ2-7
clone size: many
V gene: TRBV27
CDR3 length: 13
D gene: TRBD2
CDR3 protein: CASSLAGSYEQYF

J gene: TRBJ2-3
clone size: many
V gene: TRBV20-1
CDR3 length: 13
D gene: TRBD2
CDR3 protein: CSASAGVGDTQYF

J gene: TRBJ1-5
clone size: few
V gene: TRBV11-2
CDR3 length: 14
D gene: .
CDR3 protein: CASSLGGINQPQHF

J gene: TRBJ2-5
clone size: many
V gene: TRBV5-1
CDR3 length: 12
D gene: .
CDR3 protein: CASRIEQETQYF

J gene: TRBJ1-2
clone size: many
V gene: TRBV6-2/TRBV6-3
CDR3 length: 13
D gene: .
CDR3 protein: CASSYSSRSGYTF

J gene: TRBJ2-2
clone size: many
V gene: TRBV7-3
CDR3 length: 15
D gene: .
CDR3 protein: CASSFGTTNTGELFF